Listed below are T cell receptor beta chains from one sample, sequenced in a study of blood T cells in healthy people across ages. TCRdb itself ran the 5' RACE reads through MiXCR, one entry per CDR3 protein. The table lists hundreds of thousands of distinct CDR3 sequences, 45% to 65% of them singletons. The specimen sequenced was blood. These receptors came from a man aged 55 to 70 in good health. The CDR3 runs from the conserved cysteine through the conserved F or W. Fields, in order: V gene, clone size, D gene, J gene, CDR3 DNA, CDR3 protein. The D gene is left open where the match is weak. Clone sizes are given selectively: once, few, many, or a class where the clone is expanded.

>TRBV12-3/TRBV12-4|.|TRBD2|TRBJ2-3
TGTGCCAGCAGTCCTCGACTAGCGGGGGGCCCAGATACGCAGTATTTT
CASSPRLAGGPDTQYF
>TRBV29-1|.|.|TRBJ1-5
TGCAGCGTTGTGGTACAAAATAGCAATCAGCCCCAGCATTTT
CSVVVQNSNQPQHF
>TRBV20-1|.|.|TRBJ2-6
TGCAGTGCTAGTAAGGGGGGGGCCGCTGGGGCCAACGTCCTGACTTTC
CSASKGGAAGANVLTF
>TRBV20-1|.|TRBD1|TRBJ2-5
TGCAGTGCTAGAGCGTTAGGGGGCGCGACAGAGACCCAGTACTTC
CSARALGGATETQYF
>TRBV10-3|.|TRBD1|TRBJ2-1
TGTGCCATCAGTCCGAGACAGGGGGAGTCCAATGAGCAGTTCTTC
CAISPRQGESNEQFF
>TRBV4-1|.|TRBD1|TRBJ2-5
TGCGCCAGCAGCCAAGAGGTTAGGGCAGGGGGCGAGACCCAGTACTTC
CASSQEVRAGGETQYF
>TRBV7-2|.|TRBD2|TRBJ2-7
TGTGCCAGCAGCCCGTCGGGGAGCGGGGAACCCTACGAACAGTACTTC
CASSPSGSGEPYEQYF
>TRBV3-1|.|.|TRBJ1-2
TGTGCCAGCAGCCAAGATCGCTCGGGACTCTATGGCTACACCTTC
CASSQDRSGLYGYTF
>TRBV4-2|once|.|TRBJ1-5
TGTGCCAGCAGCCAAGAAGTGTTCGGCAATCAGCCCCAGCATTTT
CASSQEVFGNQPQHF
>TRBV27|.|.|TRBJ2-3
TGTGCCAGCAGTCTCGGGGGGCGGCAAGATACGCAGTATTTT
CASSLGGRQDTQYF
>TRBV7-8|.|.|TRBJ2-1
TGTGCCAGCAGCTTAGCGCCAGGCAACACCTACAATGAGCAGTTCTTC
CASSLAPGNTYNEQFF
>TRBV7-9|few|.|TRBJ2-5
TGTGCCAGCAGCCCTCGAGGGGATTACCAAGAGACCCAGTACTTC
CASSPRGDYQETQYF